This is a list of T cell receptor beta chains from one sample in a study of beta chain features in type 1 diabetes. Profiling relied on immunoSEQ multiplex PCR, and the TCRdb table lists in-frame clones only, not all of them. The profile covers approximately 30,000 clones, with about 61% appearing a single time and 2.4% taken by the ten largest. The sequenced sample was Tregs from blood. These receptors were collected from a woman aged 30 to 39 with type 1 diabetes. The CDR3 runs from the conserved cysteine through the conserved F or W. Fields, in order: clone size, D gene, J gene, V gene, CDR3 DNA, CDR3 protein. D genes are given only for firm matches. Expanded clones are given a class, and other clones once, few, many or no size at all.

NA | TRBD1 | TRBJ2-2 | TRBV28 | TGTGCCAGCAGTTATTACACAGGGGCCGGGGAGCTGTTTTTT | CASSYYTGAGELFF
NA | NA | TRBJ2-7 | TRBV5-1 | TGCGCCAGCAGCTTAACGGAGGCCTCCTACGAGCAGTACTTC | CASSLTEASYEQYF
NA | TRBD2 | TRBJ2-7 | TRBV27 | TGTGCCAATCCCCTATTGGTGGAGCGGGACCCATACGAGCAGTACTTC | CANPLLVERDPYEQYF
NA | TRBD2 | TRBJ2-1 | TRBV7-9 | TGTGCCAGCAGCTTAGCGACTAGCGGGGAGCAGTTCTTC | CASSLATSGEQFF
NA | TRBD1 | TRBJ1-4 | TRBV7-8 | TGTGCCAGCAGCAAAATGACAGGGGGCAGGGTTGAAAAACTGTTTTTT | CASSKMTGGRVEKLFF
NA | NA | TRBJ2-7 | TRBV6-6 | TGTGCCAGCAGTGATTTACCGGGACACGGCCACGAGCAGTACTTC | CASSDLPGHGHEQYF
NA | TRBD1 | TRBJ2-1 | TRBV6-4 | TGTGCCAGCGGTAGAGACAGGGTGGGTGAGCAGTTCTTC | CASGRDRVGEQFF
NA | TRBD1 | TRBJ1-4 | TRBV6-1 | TGTGCCAGCAGTGAATCGTTTGGACAGGGAGGTGAAAAACTGTTTTTT | CASSESFGQGGEKLFF
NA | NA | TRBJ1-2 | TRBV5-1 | TGCGCCAGCAGCCGGGAAGAGGTCGGCTACACCTTC | CASSREEVGYTF
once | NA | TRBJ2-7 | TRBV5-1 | TGCGCCAGCAGCAAGGGGGGGACTCTCTCCTACGAGCAGTACTTC | CASSKGGTLSYEQYF
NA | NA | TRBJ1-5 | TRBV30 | TGTGCCTGGAGTTACTCAGGGTCTGAGAATCAGCCCCAGCATTTT | CAWSYSGSENQPQHF
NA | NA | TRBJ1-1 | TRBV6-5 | TGTGCCAGCAGTTACACAGTTGGCACTGAAGCTTTCTTT | CASSYTVGTEAFF
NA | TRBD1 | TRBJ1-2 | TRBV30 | TGTGCCTGGCTCCCCTACACGGGGACAGGGAAGTATGGCTACACCTTC | CAWLPYTGTGKYGYTF
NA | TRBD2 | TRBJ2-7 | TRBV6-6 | TGTGCCAGCAGTTACTCGTCGGGAGGGACCTACGAGCAGTACTTC | CASSYSSGGTYEQYF
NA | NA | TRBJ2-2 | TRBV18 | TGTGCCAGCTCCCGACAGGAGAACACCGGGGAGCTGTTTTTT | CASSRQENTGELFF
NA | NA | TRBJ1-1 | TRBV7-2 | TGTGCCAGCAGCCCTGGGGGGGGTAGGAGCTACACTGAAGCTTTCTTT | CASSPGGGRSYTEAFF
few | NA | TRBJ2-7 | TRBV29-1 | TGCAGCGTTGGGAGCTACGAGCAGTACTTC | CSVGSYEQYF
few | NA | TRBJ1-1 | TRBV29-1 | TGCAGCGTGAGGGGTCAGGGGATTGAAGCTTTCTTT | CSVRGQGIEAFF
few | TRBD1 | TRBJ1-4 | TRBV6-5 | TGTGCCAGCAGTTACTTTCCGGGACAGGGTAATGAAAAACTGTTTTTT | CASSYFPGQGNEKLFF
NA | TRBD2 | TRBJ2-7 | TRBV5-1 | TGCGCCAGCAGCTTCTGGGTCCAGCGGGGATACGAGCAGTACTTC | CASSFWVQRGYEQYF
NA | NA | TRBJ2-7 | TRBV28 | TGTGCCAGCAGTTTGTTTGCCAACTACGAGCAGTACTTC | CASSLFANYEQYF
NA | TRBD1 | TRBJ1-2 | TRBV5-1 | TGCGCCAGCAGCCGGACAGGAGACAACTATGGCTACACCTTC | CASSRTGDNYGYTF
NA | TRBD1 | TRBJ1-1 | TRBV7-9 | TGTGCCAGCAGTGTGGACAGGGACACTGAAGCTTTCTTT | CASSVDRDTEAFF
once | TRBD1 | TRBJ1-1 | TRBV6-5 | TGTGCCAGCAGTACCCAGGGGGCGCGGACTGAAGCTTTCTTT | CASSTQGARTEAFF
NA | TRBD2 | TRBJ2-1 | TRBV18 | TGTGCCAGCTCCGCCTCCGGGACTAGGGAAATTAATGAGCAGTTCTTC | CASSASGTREINEQFF
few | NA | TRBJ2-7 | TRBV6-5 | TGTGCCAGCAGTTACTTGAGCGGAACCTACGAGCAGTACTTC | CASSYLSGTYEQYF
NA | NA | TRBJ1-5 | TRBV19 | TGTGCCAGTAGTATTATCCCCTACGGAGGACAGCCCCAGCATTTT | CASSIIPYGGQPQHF
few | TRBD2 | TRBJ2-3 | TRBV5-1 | TGCGCCAGCAGTGGGCGGGGGAACTTCTACACAGATACGCAGTATTTT | CASSGRGNFYTDTQYF
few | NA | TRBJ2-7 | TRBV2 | TGTGCCAGCAGTGAAGGAGTAACTCGGGGCTACGAGCAGTACTTC | CASSEGVTRGYEQYF
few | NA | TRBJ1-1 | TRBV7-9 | TGTGCCAGCAGCCCATTGGACAGGAACACTGAAGCTTTCTTT | CASSPLDRNTEAFF
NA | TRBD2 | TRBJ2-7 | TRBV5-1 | TGCGCCAGCAGCTTGGCCGGTGGACTAGCGGACTACGAGCAGTACTTC | CASSLAGGLADYEQYF
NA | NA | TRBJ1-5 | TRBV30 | TGTGCCTGGAGTTCCGGAGCGGTTCAGCCCCAGCATTTT | CAWSSGAVQPQHF
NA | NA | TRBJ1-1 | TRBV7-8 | TGTGCCAGCAGCGTCCAACCGCGATTGAACACTGAAGCTTTCTTT | CASSVQPRLNTEAFF
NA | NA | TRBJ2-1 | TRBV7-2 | TGTGCCAGCAGGTCGAGCGGGCTACAATACAATGAGCAGTTCTTC | CASRSSGLQYNEQFF
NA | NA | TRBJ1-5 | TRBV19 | TGTGCCACTAAGGTTATCGGGAACAATCAGCCCCAGCATTTT | CATKVIGNNQPQHF
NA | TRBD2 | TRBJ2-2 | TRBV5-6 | TGTGCCAGCAGCTTGGCAGGCGCGGGAGAGACCGGGGAGCTGTTTTTT | CASSLAGAGETGELFF
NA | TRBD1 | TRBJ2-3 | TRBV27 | TGTGCCAGCAGTTTAAACCCGGGGGGACAGGGCGGAGATACGCAGTATTTT | CASSLNPGGQGGDTQYF
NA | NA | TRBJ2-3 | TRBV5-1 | TGCGCCAGCAGCTTGGAATCGGGTAGCCACAGCACAGATACGCAGTATTTT | CASSLESGSHSTDTQYF
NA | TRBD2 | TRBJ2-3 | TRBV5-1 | TGCGCCAGCAGCTTCTTGGGTACTAGCGGGAGCAGGTCGGATACGCAGTATTTT | CASSFLGTSGSRSDTQYF
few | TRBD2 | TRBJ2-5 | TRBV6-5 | TGTGCCAGCATCTCAGGAGCGGGAGGGCCGAAGACCCAGTACTTC | CASISGAGGPKTQYF
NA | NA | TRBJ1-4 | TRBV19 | TGTGCCAGTCGGGGGGGGAGTAAACTGTTTTTT | CASRGGSKLFF
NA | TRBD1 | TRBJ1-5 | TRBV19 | TGTGCCAGTAGACCGGGACAGGGAGGTCAGCCCCAGCATTTT | CASRPGQGGQPQHF
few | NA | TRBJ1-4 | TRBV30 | TGTGCCTGGCAGGGCCGAATTAATGAAAAACTGTTTTTT | CAWQGRINEKLFF
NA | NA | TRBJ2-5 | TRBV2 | TGTGCCAGCCAACAGGAAGAGACCCAGTACTTC | CASQQEETQYF